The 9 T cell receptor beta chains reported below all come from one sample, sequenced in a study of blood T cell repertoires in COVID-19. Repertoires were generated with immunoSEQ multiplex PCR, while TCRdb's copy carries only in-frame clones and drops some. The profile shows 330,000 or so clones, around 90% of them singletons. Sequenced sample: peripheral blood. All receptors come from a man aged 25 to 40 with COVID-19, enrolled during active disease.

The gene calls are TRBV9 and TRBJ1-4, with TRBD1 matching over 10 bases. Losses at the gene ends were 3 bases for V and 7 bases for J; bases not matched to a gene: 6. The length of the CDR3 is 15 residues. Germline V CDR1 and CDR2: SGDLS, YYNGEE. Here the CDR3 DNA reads TGTGCCAGCAGCGACAGGACAGGGGGAGGTGAAAAACTGTTTTTT. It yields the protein CASSDRTGGGEKLFF.

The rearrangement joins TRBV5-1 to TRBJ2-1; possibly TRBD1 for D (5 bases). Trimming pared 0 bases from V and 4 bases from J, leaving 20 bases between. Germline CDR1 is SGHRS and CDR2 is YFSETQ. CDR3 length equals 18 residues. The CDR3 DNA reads TGCGCCAGCAGCTTGGATATAGGCAGGCCCCCAGGGTACAATGAGCAGTTCTTC. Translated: CASSLDIGRPPGYNEQFF.

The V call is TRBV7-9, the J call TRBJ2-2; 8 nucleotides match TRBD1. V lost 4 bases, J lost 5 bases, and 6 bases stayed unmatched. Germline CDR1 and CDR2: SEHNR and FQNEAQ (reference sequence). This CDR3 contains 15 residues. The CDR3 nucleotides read TGTGCCAGCAGCTCCGGACAGGGTTCAACCGGGGAGCTGTTTTTT. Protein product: CASSSGQGSTGELFF.

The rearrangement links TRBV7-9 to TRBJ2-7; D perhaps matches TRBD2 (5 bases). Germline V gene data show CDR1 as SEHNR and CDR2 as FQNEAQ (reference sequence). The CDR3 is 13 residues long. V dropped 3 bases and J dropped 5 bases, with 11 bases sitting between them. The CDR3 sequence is CASSLGAGNEQYF. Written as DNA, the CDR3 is TGTGCCAGCAGCTTGGGCGCCGGGAACGAGCAGTACTTC.

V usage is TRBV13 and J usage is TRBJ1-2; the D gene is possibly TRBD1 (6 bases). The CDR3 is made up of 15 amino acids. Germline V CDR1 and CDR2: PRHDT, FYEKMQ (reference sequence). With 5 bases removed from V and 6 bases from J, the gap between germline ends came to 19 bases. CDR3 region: CASSLRLDRLDGYTF. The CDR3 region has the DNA TGTGCCAGCAGCCTACGACTCGACAGGTTAGATGGCTACACCTTC.

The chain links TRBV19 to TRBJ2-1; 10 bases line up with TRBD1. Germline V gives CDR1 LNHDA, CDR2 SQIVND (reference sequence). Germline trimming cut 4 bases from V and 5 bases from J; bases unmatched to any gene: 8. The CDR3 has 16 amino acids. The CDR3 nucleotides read TGTGCCAGTAGTACACGTCCGGGACAGGGGAACAATGAGCAGTTCTTC. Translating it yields CASSTRPGQGNNEQFF.

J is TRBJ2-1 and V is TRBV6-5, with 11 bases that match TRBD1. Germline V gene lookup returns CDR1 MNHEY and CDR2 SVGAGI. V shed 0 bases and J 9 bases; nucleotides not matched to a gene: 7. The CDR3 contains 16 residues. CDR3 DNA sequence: TGTGCCAGCAGTTACTCCCGGGACAGGGGGGAGCGTGAGCAGTTCTTC. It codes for CASSYSRDRGEREQFF.

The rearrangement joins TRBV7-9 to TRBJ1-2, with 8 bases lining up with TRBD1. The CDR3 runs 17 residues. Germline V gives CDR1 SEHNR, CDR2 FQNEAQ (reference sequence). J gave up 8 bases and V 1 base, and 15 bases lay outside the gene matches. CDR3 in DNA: TGTGCCAGCAGCTTAGTTGGAGGACAGGGCAGGAGTTGGGGCTACACCTTC. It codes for CASSLVGGQGRSWGYTF.

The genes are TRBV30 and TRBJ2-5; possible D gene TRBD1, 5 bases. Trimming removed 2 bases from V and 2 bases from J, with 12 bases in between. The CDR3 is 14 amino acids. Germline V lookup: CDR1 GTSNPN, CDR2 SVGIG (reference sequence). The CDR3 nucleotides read TGTGCCTGGAGTAGGGGCCAGGGACAAGAGACCCAGTACTTC. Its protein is CAWSRGQGQETQYF.